These 3 T cell receptor beta chains were sequenced from one sample in a study of T-cell reconstitution after alpha-beta-depleted transplantation in children. As it was prepared, the TCRbeta library received unique molecular identifiers. In TCRdb, the PCR reads were re-called with MiXCR into one record per CDR3 protein. This table has roughly 350,000 distinct CDR3 sequences, 15% to 20% appearing once. The input for sequencing was PBMCs, mostly from graft donor cells, taken 360 days after TCRalphabeta/CD19-depleted stem cell transplant. Source of these receptors: a male patient between 2 and 10 years old who had a stem cell transplant for acute lymphoblastic leukemia, so the T cells may come from the graft donor.

The V and J genes are TRBV7-9 and TRBJ1-1, with D uncertain. Trimming cost V 0 bases and J 8 bases, with 10 bases left between them. From germline, CDR1 is SEHNR and CDR2 FQNEAQ (reference sequence). The CDR3 loop spans 13 amino acids. The DNA of the CDR3 is TGTGCCAGCAGCTTAGCGAACCTACGCGAAGCTTTCTTT. Translating it yields CASSLANLREAFF.

This clonotype was found a few times. This chain links TRBV12-3 or TRBV12-4 with TRBJ2-2, with D tentatively TRBD1 (6 bases). This CDR3 is 15 amino acids long. Between the trimmed V and J ends, which lost 6 bases and 6 bases, there was a span of 17 bases. CDR3 protein: CASRDSWRGSGELFF. The CDR3 DNA reads as TGTGCCAGCAGGGACAGTTGGAGAGGGTCCGGGGAGCTGTTTTTT.

This clonotype was observed a few times. This chain joins TRBV10-3 and TRBJ2-7; TRBD2 matches 10 bases. This CDR3 spans 16 amino acids. J lost 5 bases, V lost 0 bases, and 7 bases had no gene match. CDR1 and CDR2 (germline): ENHRY, SYGVKD. The CDR3 sequence is CAISESESGRANEQYF. The CDR3 DNA reads TGTGCCATCAGTGAGTCGGAAAGCGGGAGGGCCAACGAGCAGTACTTC.